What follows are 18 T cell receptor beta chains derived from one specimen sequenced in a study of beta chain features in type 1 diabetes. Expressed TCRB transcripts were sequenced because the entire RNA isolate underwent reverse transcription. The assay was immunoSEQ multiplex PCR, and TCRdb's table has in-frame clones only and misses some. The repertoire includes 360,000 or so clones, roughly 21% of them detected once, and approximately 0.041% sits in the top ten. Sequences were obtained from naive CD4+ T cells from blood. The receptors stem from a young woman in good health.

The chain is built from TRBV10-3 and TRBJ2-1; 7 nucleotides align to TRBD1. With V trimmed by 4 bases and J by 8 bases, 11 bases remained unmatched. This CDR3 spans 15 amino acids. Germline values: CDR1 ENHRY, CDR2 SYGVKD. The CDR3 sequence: CAISGNRGSSDEQFF. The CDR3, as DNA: TGTGCCATCAGTGGCAACAGGGGCTCTTCGGATGAGCAGTTCTTC.

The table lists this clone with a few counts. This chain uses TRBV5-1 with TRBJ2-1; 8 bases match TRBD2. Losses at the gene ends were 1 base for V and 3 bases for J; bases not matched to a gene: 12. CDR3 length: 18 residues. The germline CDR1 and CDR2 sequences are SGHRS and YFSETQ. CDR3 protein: CASSLYAAGVVVYNEQFF. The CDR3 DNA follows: TGCGCCAGCAGCTTGTATGCAGCGGGAGTGGTAGTCTACAATGAGCAGTTCTTC.

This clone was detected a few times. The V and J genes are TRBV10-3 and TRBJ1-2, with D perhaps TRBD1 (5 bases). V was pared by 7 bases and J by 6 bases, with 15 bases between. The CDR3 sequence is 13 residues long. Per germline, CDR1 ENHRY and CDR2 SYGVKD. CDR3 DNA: TGTGCCATCAACATGGACAACTCGAATGGCTACACCTTC. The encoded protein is CAINMDNSNGYTF.

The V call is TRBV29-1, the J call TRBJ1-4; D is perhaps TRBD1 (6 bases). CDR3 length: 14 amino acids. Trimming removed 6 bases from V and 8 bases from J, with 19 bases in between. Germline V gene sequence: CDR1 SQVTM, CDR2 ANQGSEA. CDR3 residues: CSVGGGQNKEKLFF. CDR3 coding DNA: TGCAGCGTGGGAGGGGGGCAGAATAAGGAAAAACTGTTTTTT.

In DNA, the CDR3 is TGCGCCAGCAGCATTGTCGGCTATGGCTACACCTTC. Protein product: CASSIVGYGYTF. V and J are TRBV5-1 and TRBJ1-2; D is ambiguous. CDR1 is SGHRS and CDR2 is YFSETQ in the germline V gene. Deletions cut 4 bases from V and 4 bases from J, with 8 bases between. The CDR3 length is 12 residues. Supplemented by reference TRBV5-1 and TRBJ1-2, the full variable domain reads KAGVTQTPRYLIKTRGQQVTLSCSPISGHRSVSWYQQTPGQGLQFLFEYFSETQRNKGNFPGRFSGRQFSNSRSEMNVSTLELGDSALYLCASSIVGYGYTFGSGTRLTVV.

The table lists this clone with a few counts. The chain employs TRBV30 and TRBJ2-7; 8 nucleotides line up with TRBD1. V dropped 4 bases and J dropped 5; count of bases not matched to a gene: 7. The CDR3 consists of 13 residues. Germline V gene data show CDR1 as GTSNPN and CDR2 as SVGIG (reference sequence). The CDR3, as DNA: TGTGCCTGGAACCTGGACAGGGCCAACGAGCAGTACTTC. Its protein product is CAWNLDRANEQYF.

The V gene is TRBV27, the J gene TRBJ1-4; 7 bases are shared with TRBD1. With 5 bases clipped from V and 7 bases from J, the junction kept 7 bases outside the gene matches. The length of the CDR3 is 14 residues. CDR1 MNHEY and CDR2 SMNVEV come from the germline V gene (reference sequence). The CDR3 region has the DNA TGTGCCAGCAGTGCCACCGACAGGGCTGAAAAACTGTTTTTT. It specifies CASSATDRAEKLFF.

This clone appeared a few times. The CDR3 DNA reads as TGTGCCAGCAGCTTACCAATTTTAACTAATGAAAAACTGTTTTTT. It is translated as CASSLPILTNEKLFF. V gene TRBV7-9 combines with J gene TRBJ1-4; D gene unclear. This CDR3 contains 15 residues. Trimming cost V 2 bases and J 1 base, with 8 bases left between them. The germline V gene has CDR1 SEHNR and CDR2 FQNEAQ (reference sequence).

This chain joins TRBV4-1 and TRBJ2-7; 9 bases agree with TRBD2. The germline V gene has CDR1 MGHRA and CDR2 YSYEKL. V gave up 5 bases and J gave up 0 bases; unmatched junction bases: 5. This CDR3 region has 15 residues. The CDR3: CASSTRLADSYEQYF. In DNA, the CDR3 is TGCGCCAGCAGCACACGACTAGCGGACTCCTACGAGCAGTACTTC.

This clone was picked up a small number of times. CDR3 sequence (DNA): TGTGCCAGCAGCTTAGACGGCCAGGCCCTGGACGAGCAGTACTTC. This gives the protein CASSLDGQALDEQYF. This chain connects TRBV11-3 to TRBJ2-7; D uncertain. The CDR3 is 15 amino acids. V dropped 0 bases and J dropped 5 bases, with 14 bases sitting between them. Germline values: CDR1 SGHNT, CDR2 YENEEA.

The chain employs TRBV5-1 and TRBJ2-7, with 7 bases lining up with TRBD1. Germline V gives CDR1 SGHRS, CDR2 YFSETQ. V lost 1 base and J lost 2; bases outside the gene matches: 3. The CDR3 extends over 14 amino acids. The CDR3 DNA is TGCGCCAGCAGCTTGTTTGGACAGGCCTACGAGCAGTACTTC. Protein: CASSLFGQAYEQYF.

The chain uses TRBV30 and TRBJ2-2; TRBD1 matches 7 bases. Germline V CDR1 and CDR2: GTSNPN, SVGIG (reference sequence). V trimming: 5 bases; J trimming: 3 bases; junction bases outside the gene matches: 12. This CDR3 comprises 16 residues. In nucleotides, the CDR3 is TGTGCCTGGTTCGGGACAGCCCTGGGGGACACCGGGGAGCTGTTTTTT. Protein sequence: CAWFGTALGDTGELFF.

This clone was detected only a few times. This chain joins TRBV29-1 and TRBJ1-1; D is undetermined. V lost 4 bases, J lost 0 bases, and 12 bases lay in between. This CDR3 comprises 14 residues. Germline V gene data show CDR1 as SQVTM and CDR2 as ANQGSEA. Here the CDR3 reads CSVARSVMNTEAFF. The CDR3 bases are TGCAGCGTTGCCAGATCCGTTATGAACACTGAAGCTTTCTTT.

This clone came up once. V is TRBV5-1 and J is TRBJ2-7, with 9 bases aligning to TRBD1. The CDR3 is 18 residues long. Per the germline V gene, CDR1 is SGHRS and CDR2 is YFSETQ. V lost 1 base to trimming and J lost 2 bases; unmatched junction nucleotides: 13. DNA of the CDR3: TGCGCCAGCAGCTTGCTACCCGTGAGGACAGGGGACCCCTACGAGCAGTACTTC. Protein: CASSLLPVRTGDPYEQYF.

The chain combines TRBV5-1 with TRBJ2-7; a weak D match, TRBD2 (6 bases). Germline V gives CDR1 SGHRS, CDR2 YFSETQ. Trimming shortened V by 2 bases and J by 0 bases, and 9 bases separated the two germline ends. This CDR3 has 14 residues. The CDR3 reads CASSFNGGSYEQYF. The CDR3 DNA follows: TGCGCCAGCAGCTTCAACGGGGGCTCCTACGAGCAGTACTTC. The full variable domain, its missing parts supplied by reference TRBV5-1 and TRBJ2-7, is KAGVTQTPRYLIKTRGQQVTLSCSPISGHRSVSWYQQTPGQGLQFLFEYFSETQRNKGNFPGRFSGRQFSNSRSEMNVSTLELGDSALYLCASSFNGGSYEQYFGPGTRLTVT.

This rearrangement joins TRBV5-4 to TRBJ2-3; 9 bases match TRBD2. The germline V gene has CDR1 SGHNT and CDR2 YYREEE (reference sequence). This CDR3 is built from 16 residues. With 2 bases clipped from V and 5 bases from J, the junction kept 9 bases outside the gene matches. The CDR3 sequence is CASSFGSGGSEDTQYF. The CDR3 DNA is TGTGCCAGCAGCTTCGGTAGCGGGGGCAGCGAAGATACGCAGTATTTT. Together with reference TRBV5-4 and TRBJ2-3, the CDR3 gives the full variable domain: ETGVTQSPTHLIKTRGQQVTLRCSSQSGHNTVSWYQQALGQGPQFIFQYYREEENGRGNFPPRFSGLQFPNYSSELNVNALELDDSALYLCASSFGSGGSEDTQYFGPGTRLTVL.

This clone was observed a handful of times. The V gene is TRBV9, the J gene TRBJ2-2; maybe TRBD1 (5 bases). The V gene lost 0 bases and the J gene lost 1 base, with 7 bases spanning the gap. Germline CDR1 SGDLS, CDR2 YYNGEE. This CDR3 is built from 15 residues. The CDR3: CASSVEGLNTGELFF. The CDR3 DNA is TGTGCCAGCAGCGTAGAGGGGTTGAACACCGGGGAGCTGTTTTTT. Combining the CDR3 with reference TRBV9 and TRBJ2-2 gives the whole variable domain DSGVTQTPKHLITATGQRVTLRCSPRSGDLSVYWYQQSLDQGLQFLIQYYNGEERAKGNILERFSAQQFPDLHSELNLSSLELGDSALYFCASSVEGLNTGELFFGEGSRLTVL.

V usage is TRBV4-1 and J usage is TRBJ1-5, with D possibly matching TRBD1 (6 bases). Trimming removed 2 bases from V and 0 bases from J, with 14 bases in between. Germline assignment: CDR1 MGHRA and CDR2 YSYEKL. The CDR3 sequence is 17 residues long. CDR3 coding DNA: TGCGCCAGCAGCCAACCCGACAGGAGCTATAGCAATCAGCCCCAGCATTTT. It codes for CASSQPDRSYSNQPQHF.